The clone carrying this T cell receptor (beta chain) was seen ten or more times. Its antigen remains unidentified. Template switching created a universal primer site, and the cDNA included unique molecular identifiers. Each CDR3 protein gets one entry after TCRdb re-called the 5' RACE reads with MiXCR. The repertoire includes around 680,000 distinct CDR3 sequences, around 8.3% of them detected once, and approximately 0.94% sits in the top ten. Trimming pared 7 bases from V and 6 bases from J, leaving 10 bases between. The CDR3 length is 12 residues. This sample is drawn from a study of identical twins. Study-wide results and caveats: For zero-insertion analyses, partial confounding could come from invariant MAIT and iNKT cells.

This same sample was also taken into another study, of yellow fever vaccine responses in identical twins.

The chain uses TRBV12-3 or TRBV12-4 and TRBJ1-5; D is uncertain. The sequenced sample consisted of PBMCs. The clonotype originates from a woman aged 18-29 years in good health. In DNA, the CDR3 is TGTGCCAGCACGTCCGTGGGTCAGCCCCAGCATTTT. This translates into CASTSVGQPQHF.